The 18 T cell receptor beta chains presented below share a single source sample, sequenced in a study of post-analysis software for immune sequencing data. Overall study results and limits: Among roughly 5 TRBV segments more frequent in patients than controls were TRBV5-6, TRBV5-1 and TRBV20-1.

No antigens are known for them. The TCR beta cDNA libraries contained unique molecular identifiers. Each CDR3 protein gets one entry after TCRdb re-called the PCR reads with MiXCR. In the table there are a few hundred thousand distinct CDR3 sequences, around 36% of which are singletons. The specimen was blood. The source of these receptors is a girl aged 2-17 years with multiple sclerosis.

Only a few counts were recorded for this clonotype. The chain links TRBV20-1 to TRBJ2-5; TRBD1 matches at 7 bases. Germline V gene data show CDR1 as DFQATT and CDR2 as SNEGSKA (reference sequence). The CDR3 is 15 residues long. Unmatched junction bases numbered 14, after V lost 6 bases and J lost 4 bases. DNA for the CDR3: TGCAGTGCCTGGAGAGGGGGCCCCCCGAGAGAGACCCAGTACTTC. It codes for CSAWRGGPPRETQYF.

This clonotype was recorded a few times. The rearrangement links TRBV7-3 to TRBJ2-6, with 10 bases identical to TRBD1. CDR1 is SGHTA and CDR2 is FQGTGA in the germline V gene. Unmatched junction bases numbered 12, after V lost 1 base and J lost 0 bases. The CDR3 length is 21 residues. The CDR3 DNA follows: TGTGCCAGCAGCTTAATGCGTGGAGATTGGGACAGGGGCTCTGGGGCCAACGTCCTGACTTTC. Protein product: CASSLMRGDWDRGSGANVLTF.

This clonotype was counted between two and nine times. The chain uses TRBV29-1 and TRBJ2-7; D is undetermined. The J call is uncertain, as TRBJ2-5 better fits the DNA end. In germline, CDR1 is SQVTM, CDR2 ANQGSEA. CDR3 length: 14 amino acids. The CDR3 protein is CSVGHITAAQTQYF. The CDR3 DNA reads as TGCAGCGTTGGGCACATCACTGCGGCGCAGACCCAGTACTTC.

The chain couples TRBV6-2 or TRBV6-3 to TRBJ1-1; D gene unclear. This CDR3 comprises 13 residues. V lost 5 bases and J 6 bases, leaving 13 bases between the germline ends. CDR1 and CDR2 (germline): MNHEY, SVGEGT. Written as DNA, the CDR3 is TGTGCCAGCAGTCTAAGAAAGAGATCTGAAGCTTTCTTT. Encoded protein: CASSLRKRSEAFF.

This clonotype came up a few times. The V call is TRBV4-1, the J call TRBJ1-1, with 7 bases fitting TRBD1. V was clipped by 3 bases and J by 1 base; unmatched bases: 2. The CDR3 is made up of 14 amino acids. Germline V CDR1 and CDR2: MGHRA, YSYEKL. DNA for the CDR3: TGCGCCAGCAGCCACGGGACAGCGAACACTGAAGCTTTCTTT. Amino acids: CASSHGTANTEAFF.

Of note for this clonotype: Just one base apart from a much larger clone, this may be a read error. CDR3 in amino acids: CACSEIGVAYEQYF. In nucleotides, the CDR3 is TGTGCCTGCAGTGAAATAGGGGTTGCCTACGAGCAGTACTTC. The rearrangement links TRBV6-1 to TRBJ2-7; a weak D match, TRBD1 (5 bases). The CDR3 totals 14 residues. The germline gives CDR1 MNHNS, CDR2 SASEGT.

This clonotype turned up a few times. CDR3 bases: TGCGCCAGCAGTCCTCGTGGGATTGCAGGGGATGGCTACACCTTC. Protein product: CASSPRGIAGDGYTF. The genes are TRBV4-1 and TRBJ1-2, with a possible D match to TRBD1 (6 bases). Looked up from germline, CDR1 is MGHRA and CDR2 is YSYEKL. CDR3 length: 15 residues. V lost 6 bases and J 6 bases, leaving 20 bases between the germline ends.

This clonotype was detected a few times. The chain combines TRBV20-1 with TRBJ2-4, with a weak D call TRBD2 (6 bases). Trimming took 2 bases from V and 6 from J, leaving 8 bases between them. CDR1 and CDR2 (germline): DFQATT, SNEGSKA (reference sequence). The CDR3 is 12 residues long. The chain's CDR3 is CSARQGGNIQYF. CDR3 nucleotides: TGCAGTGCTAGACAGGGAGGAAACATTCAGTACTTC.

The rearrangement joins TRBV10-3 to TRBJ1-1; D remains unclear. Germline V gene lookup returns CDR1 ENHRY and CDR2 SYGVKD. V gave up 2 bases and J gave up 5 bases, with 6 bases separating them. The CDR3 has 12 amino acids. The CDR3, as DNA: TGTGCCATCAGTGAGACTCCTACTGAAGCTTTCTTT. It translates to CAISETPTEAFF.

CDR3 sequence (DNA): TGCAGTGCTAGTGGGGCGGGGCTATACAATGAGCAGTTCTTC. This codes for CSASGAGLYNEQFF. The chain joins TRBV20-1 to TRBJ2-1; maybe TRBD2 (6 bases). Germline CDR1 is DFQATT and CDR2 is SNEGSKA (reference sequence). The CDR3 spans 14 residues. Trimming removed 3 bases at V and 4 bases at J, with 13 bases between.

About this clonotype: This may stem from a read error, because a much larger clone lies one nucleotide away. DNA of the CDR3: TGTGCCAGCAGCGTAGGGCAGGGCTACGCGCAGTACTTC. Amino acids: CASSVGQGYAQYF. The chain employs TRBV9 and TRBJ2-7; possible D gene TRBD1, 5 bases. The CDR3 runs to 13 residues. Germline loops: CDR1 SGDLS, CDR2 YYNGEE.

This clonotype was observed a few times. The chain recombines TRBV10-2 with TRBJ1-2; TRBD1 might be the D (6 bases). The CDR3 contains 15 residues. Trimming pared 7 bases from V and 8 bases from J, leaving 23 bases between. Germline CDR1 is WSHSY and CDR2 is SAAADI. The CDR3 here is CASTGGDTNYEGYTF. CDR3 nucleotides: TGCGCCAGCACGGGGGGCGATACTAACTATGAGGGCTACACCTTC.

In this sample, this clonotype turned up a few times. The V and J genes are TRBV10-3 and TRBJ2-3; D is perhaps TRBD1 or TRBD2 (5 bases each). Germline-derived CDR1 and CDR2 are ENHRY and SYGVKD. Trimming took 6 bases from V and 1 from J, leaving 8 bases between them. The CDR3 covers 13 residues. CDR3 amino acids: CAIRGDGTDTQYF. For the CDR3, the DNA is TGTGCCATCAGGGGGGACGGCACAGATACGCAGTATTTT.

The DNA for the CDR3 is TGTGCCAGCAGTACCCTGGACGGACGAAACACTGAAGCTTTCTTT. Translation gives CASSTLDGRNTEAFF. The rearrangement uses TRBV27 and TRBJ1-1; D is unclear. The CDR3 covers 15 residues. Deletions cut 5 bases from V and 2 bases from J, with 15 bases between. Germline V gives CDR1 MNHEY, CDR2 SMNVEV (reference sequence).

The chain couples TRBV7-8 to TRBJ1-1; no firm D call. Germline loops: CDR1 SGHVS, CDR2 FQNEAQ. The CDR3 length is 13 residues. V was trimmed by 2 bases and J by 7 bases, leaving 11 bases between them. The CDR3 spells CASSLLSPHEAFF. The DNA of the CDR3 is TGTGCCAGCAGCTTACTGTCCCCACATGAAGCTTTCTTT.

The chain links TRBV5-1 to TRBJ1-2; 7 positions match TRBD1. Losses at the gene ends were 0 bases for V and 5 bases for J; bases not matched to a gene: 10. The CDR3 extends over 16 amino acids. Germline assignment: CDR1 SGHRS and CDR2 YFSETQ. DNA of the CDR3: TGCGCCAGCAGCTTGGACCCTGGACAGGCATCGTATGGCTACACCTTC. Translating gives CASSLDPGQASYGYTF.

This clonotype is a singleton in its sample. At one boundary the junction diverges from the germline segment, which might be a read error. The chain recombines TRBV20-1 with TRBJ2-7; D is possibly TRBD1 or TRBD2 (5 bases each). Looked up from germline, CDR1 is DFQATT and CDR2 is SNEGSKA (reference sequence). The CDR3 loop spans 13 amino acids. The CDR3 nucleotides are TGCAATGCTAGCTGGGACCGAGCCTACGAGCAGTACTTC. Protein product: CNASWDRAYEQYF.

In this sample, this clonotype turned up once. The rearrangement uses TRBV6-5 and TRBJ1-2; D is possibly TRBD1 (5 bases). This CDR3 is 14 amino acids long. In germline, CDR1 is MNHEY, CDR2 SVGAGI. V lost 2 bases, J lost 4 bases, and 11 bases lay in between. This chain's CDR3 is CASSYRGIGYGYTF. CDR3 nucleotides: TGTGCCAGCAGTTACAGGGGAATTGGCTATGGCTACACCTTC.